Presented here are 27 T cell receptor beta chains from one specimen sequenced in a study of chemoradiotherapy in HPV16-positive cancers. The repertoire was sequenced with immunoSEQ multiplex PCR; TCRdb's copy has only in-frame clones and lacks some. The sample lists 20,000 to 25,000 clones, roughly 84% occurring once. The sequencing used blood, collected from a patient who underwent chemoradiotherapy. The receptor set was obtained from a human donor with HPV-associated anogenital cancer.

The CDR3 spells CASSGLPSGADTQYF. Written as DNA, the CDR3 is TGTGCCAGCAGTGGTCTTCCTAGCGGGGCAGATACGCAGTATTTT. The chain couples TRBV2 to TRBJ2-3; 9 nucleotides match TRBD2. Trimming at V came to 4 bases and at J to 4 bases, leaving 6 bases not matched to a gene. This CDR3 has 15 amino acids. The germline V gene has CDR1 SNHLY and CDR2 FYNNEI.

The CDR3 is CASSKRTSGDEQFF. CDR3 DNA sequence: TGCGCCAGCAGTAAAAGGACTAGCGGGGATGAGCAGTTCTTC. The chain couples TRBV10-2 to TRBJ2-1, with 12 bases matching TRBD2. Germline CDR1 WSHSY, CDR2 SAAADI. CDR3 length equals 14 residues. With 5 bases clipped from V and 8 bases from J, the junction kept 4 bases outside the gene matches.

The chain recombines TRBV5-6 with TRBJ1-1; D call uncertain. Trimming took off 0 bases at V and 1 base at J, with 13 bases between the two ends. There are 16 residues in the CDR3. Germline CDR1 is SGHDT and CDR2 is YYEEEE. Here the CDR3 DNA reads TGTGCCAGCAGCTTGGGGCAGACCCTGCGGAACACTGAAGCTTTCTTT. This codes for CASSLGQTLRNTEAFF.

About this clone: Other DNA sequences from this sample encode an identical CDR3 as well. The V gene is TRBV6-5, the J gene TRBJ2-1; possibly TRBD2 for D (6 bases). The ends were cut back, 6 bases at V and 4 bases at J, with 13 bases in the middle. Looked up from germline, CDR1 is MNHEY and CDR2 is SVGAGI. The CDR3 is 14 amino acids. For the CDR3, the DNA is TGTGCCAGCAGCCGAACTAGCCCTTACAATGAGCAGTTCTTC. This codes for CASSRTSPYNEQFF.

V gene TRBV15 combines with J gene TRBJ1-6; possible D gene TRBD1, 6 bases. The CDR3 extends over 16 amino acids. Germline loops: CDR1 LNHNV, CDR2 YYDKDF (reference sequence). V was trimmed by 0 bases and J by 7 bases, leaving 13 bases between them. CDR3 bases: TGTGCCACCAGCAGAGAGGGGGGGGCCGTCAATTCACCCCTCCACTTT. Its protein is CATSREGGAVNSPLHF.

The gene calls are TRBV30 and TRBJ1-5; 8 bases line up with TRBD1. CDR3 length: 14 residues. V shed 1 base, J shed 5 bases, and the junction held 4 bases outside the gene matches. Germline values: CDR1 GTSNPN, CDR2 SVGIG (reference sequence). The CDR3, as DNA: TGTGCCTGGAGTGGGGACAGGATCCATCAGCCCCAGCATTTT. This encodes CAWSGDRIHQPQHF.

The genes are TRBV5-1 and TRBJ2-7, with 10 positions matching TRBD2. CDR1 is SGHRS and CDR2 is YFSETQ in the germline V gene. J was trimmed by 4 bases and V by 5 bases; bases with no gene match: 6. The CDR3 length is 14 residues. CDR3 in DNA: TGCGCCAGCAGACGGGGACTAGCGTCGTACGAGCAGTACTTC. Protein product: CASRRGLASYEQYF.

This clone showed up just once. The chain couples TRBV5-1 to TRBJ1-2; D is unclear. V shed 5 bases and J shed 7 bases, with 15 bases lying between them. CDR1 SGHRS and CDR2 YFSETQ come from the germline V gene. This CDR3 contains 13 residues. The CDR3 is CASRVGQHSGYTF. The CDR3 region has the DNA TGCGCCAGCAGGGTCGGGCAGCATTCTGGCTACACCTTC.

This clone appeared a single time. The CDR3 spells CASSVGGQNTGELFF. In nucleotides, the CDR3 is TGTGCCAGCAGCGTAGGGGGCCAGAACACCGGGGAGCTGTTTTTT. This chain connects TRBV9 to TRBJ2-2; tentative D call: TRBD1 (5 bases). Germline V gives CDR1 SGDLS, CDR2 YYNGEE. V lost 0 bases to trimming and J lost 1 base, with 7 bases between them. CDR3 size: 15 residues.

This chain joins TRBV23-1 and TRBJ2-7, with TRBD2 matching 16 bases. TRBV23-1 carries the ORF label, with uncertain function. The CDR3 consists of 21 residues. Losses at the gene ends were 4 bases for V and 6 bases for J; bases not matched to a gene: 21. The CDR3 reads CASSLPLFGTSGRAISAEQYF. DNA for the CDR3: TGCGCCAGCAGTCTCCCCTTATTCGGGACTAGCGGGAGGGCGATCTCGGCCGAGCAGTACTTC.

The rearrangement joins TRBV5-1 to TRBJ1-2; D gene unclear. Germline CDR1 and CDR2: SGHRS and YFSETQ. The CDR3 contains 13 residues. The V end lost 3 bases, the J end lost 7 bases, and 13 bases lay between the germline ends. CDR3 nucleotide sequence: TGCGCCAGCAGCTGGGTTGATGGTGGTGGCTACACCTTC. Amino acid sequence: CASSWVDGGGYTF.

J is TRBJ1-4 and V is TRBV5-6, with 7 positions matching TRBD1. With 0 bases clipped from V and 4 bases from J, the junction kept 9 bases outside the gene matches. The CDR3 runs to 17 residues. The germline V gene has CDR1 SGHDT and CDR2 YYEEEE. In DNA form, the CDR3 reads TGTGCCAGCAGCTTGGTATCCGGGACAGCAGTTAATGAAAAACTGTTTTTT. It codes for CASSLVSGTAVNEKLFF.

The chain combines TRBV6-5 with TRBJ1-5; D remains ambiguous. Trimming took 10 bases from V and 6 from J, leaving 13 bases between them. In germline, CDR1 is MNHEY, CDR2 SVGAGI. This CDR3 spans 12 amino acids. CDR3 nucleotide sequence: TGTGCCACCCGAATCGTCGGTCAGCCCCAGCATTTT. Its translation: CATRIVGQPQHF.

The gene calls are TRBV10-1 and TRBJ2-2, with a weak D call TRBD1 (6 bases). Trimming pared 0 bases from V and 1 base from J, leaving 9 bases between. The CDR3 is 16 amino acids. Germline CDR1 and CDR2: WNHNN and SYGVQD (reference sequence). The DNA of the CDR3 is TGCGCCAGCAGTGAGTCGTTGGGACAGAACACCGGGGAGCTGTTTTTT. Translated: CASSESLGQNTGELFF.

This chain uses TRBV19 with TRBJ2-6; D unresolved. The CDR3 contains 15 residues. Trimming took 9 bases from V and 5 from J, leaving 17 bases between them. CDR1 LNHDA and CDR2 SQIVND come from the germline V gene (reference sequence). The CDR3 sequence: CASNPPGVRANVLTF. The CDR3 bases are TGTGCCAGCAATCCCCCAGGCGTTAGGGCCAACGTCCTGACTTTC.

The chain combines TRBV5-4 with TRBJ2-1, with 8 bases matching TRBD1. V lost 7 bases and J lost 8; bases outside the gene matches: 11. The germline V gene has CDR1 SGHNT and CDR2 YYREEE (reference sequence). CDR3 size: 14 residues. The CDR3 loop is CASSPRQGAHEQFF. In nucleotides, the CDR3 is TGTGCCAGCTCCCCGAGGCAGGGGGCACATGAGCAGTTCTTC.

This clone was counted once. The chain couples TRBV19 to TRBJ2-4; no clear D. The germline V gene has CDR1 LNHDA and CDR2 SQIVND (reference sequence). This CDR3 contains 16 residues. V was shortened by 5 bases and J by 1 base, with 15 bases between the two germline ends. CDR3 sequence reads: CASSSPSRSAKNIQYF. The CDR3 DNA follows: TGTGCCAGTAGTTCCCCGAGTCGGTCGGCCAAAAACATTCAGTACTTC.

This sequence joins TRBV29-1 and TRBJ2-3; the match to TRBD2 covers 13 bases. This CDR3 has 16 residues. Trimming at V came to 1 base and at J to 4 bases, leaving 5 bases not matched to a gene. Germline assignment: CDR1 SQVTM and CDR2 ANQGSEA. CDR3 sequence: CSVEGLTSGGPDTQYF. The CDR3 DNA follows: TGCAGCGTTGAAGGTTTGACTAGCGGGGGGCCAGATACGCAGTATTTT.

This chain joins TRBV19 and TRBJ1-4; 9 bases agree with TRBD1. Trimming removed 5 bases from V and 8 bases from J; junction bases left unmatched: 9. The CDR3 runs to 15 residues. CDR1 is LNHDA, CDR2 SQIVND, per germline (reference sequence). CDR3 amino acids: CASSPPGQGIEKLFF. CDR3 coding DNA: TGTGCCAGTAGTCCTCCGGGACAGGGAATCGAAAAACTGTTTTTT. Drawing the rest from reference TRBV19 and TRBJ1-4, the complete variable domain is DGGITQSPKYLFRKEGQNVTLSCEQNLNHDAMYWYRQDPGQGLRLIYYSQIVNDFQKGDIAEGYSVSREKKESFPLTVTSAQKNPTAFYLCASSPPGQGIEKLFFGSGTQLSVL.

This chain links TRBV7-6 with TRBJ2-2; 11 bases align to TRBD2. The CDR3 consists of 14 residues. The germline gives CDR1 SGHVS, CDR2 FNYEAQ. J gave up 6 bases and V 6 bases, and 3 bases lay outside the gene matches. This CDR3 reads CASRATSGAGELFF. The CDR3 nucleotides are TGTGCCAGCAGAGCGACTAGCGGGGCCGGGGAGCTGTTTTTT.

The gene calls are TRBV7-2 and TRBJ2-5, with D perhaps TRBD2 (6 bases). This CDR3 comprises 14 residues. V dropped 4 bases and J dropped 6 bases, with 15 bases sitting between them. Germline V gene data show CDR1 as SGHTA and CDR2 as FQGNSA. CDR3 region: CASSSTTSWKTQYF. The CDR3, as DNA: TGTGCCAGCAGCTCCACTACTAGCTGGAAGACCCAGTACTTC.

In its sample, this clone was seen a few times. The chain employs TRBV19 and TRBJ2-1; 10 positions match TRBD2. CDR3 length: 19 amino acids. The trim removed 5 bases at V and 0 bases at J, leaving 13 bases unmatched. Germline-derived CDR1 and CDR2 are LNHDA and SQIVND (reference sequence). CDR3 nucleotide sequence: TGTGCCAGTAGTCCCTCGACTAGCGGGTACTCTAGCTCCTACAATGAGCAGTTCTTC. Its translation: CASSPSTSGYSSSYNEQFF.

This chain uses TRBV27 with TRBJ1-6; D gene unclear. V was clipped by 3 bases and J by 4 bases, with 4 bases between them. Per the germline V gene, CDR1 is MNHEY and CDR2 is SMNVEV (reference sequence). CDR3 length equals 13 residues. The CDR3 DNA reads as TGTGCCAGCAGTTTTGGGTATAATTCACCCCTCCACTTT. Amino acid sequence: CASSFGYNSPLHF.

The rearrangement joins TRBV7-2 to TRBJ1-3; D may be TRBD1 (6 bases). This CDR3 has 16 residues. With 5 bases removed from V and 4 bases from J, the gap between germline ends came to 18 bases. Germline V gene sequence: CDR1 SGHTA, CDR2 FQGNSA. CDR3 sequence reads: CASSPRWGARGNTIYF. In nucleotides, the CDR3 is TGTGCCAGCAGCCCCCGGTGGGGGGCGAGGGGAAACACCATATATTTT.

This chain links TRBV6-1 with TRBJ2-3; D unresolved. Trimming shortened V by 5 bases and J by 4 bases, and 16 bases separated the two germline ends. Germline CDR1 reads MNHNS; CDR2 reads SASEGT. This CDR3 is built from 15 residues. The CDR3 sequence is CASSLRAGPPDTQYF. The DNA for the CDR3 is TGTGCCAGCAGTCTAAGGGCCGGGCCGCCAGATACGCAGTATTTT.

This chain links TRBV7-8 with TRBJ1-1; tentatively, D is TRBD1 (5 bases). CDR3 length equals 13 residues. Germline CDR1 is SGHVS and CDR2 is FQNEAQ. Deletions cut 8 bases from V and 1 base from J, with 11 bases between. CDR3 nucleotides: TGTGCCAGCGGTCGCAGGGAGAACACTGAAGCTTTCTTT. It specifies CASGRRENTEAFF.

The V gene is TRBV11-3, the J gene TRBJ2-1, with D hard to call. Germline V gene sequence: CDR1 SGHNT, CDR2 YENEEA. The CDR3 is 13 residues long. V lost 0 bases and J lost 8, with 8 bases in between. Written as DNA, the CDR3 is TGTGCCAGCAGCTTAGATCTCTCTCATGAGCAGTTCTTC. Its translation is CASSLDLSHEQFF.